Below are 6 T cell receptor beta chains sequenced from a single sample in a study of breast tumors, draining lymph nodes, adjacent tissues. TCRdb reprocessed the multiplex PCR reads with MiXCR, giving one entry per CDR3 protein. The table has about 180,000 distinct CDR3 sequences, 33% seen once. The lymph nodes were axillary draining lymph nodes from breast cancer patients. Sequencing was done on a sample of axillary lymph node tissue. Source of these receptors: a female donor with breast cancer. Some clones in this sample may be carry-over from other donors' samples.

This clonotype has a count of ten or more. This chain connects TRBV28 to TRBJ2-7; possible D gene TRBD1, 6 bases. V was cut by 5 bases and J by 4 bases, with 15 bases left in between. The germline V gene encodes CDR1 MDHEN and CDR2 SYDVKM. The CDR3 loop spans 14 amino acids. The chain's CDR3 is CASSRVSGEYEQYF. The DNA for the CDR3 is TGTGCCAGCAGTCGAGTGTCAGGGGAGTACGAGCAGTACTTC.

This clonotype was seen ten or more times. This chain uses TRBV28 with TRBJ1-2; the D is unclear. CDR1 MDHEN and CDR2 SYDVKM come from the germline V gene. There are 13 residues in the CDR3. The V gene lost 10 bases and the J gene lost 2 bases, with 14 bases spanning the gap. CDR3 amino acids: CATAVGQNYGYTF. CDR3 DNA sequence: TGTGCCACCGCCGTCGGCCAGAACTATGGCTACACCTTC.

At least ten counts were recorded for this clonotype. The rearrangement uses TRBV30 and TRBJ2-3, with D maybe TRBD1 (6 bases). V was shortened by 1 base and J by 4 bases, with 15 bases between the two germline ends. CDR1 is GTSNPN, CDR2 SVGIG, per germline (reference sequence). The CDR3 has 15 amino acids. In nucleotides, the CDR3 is TGTGCCTGGAGTGGGGGGCAGGGGAGCGCAGATACGCAGTATTTT. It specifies CAWSGGQGSADTQYF.

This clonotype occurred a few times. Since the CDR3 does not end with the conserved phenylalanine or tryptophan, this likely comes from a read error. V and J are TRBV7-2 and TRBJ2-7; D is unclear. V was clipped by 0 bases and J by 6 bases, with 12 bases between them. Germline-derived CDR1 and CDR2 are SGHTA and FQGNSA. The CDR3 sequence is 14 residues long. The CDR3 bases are TGTGCCAGCAGCTTAGCTTGGGGTGCCGGCGAGCAGTACCTC. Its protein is CASSLAWGAGEQYL.

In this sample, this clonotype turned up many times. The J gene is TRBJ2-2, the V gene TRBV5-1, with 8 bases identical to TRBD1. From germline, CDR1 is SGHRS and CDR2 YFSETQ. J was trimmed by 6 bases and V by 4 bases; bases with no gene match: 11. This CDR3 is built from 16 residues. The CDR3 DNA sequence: TGCGCCAGCAGCCTCAGGGGGCGCGGTGTTTCCGGGGAGCTGTTTTTT. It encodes CASSLRGRGVSGELFF.

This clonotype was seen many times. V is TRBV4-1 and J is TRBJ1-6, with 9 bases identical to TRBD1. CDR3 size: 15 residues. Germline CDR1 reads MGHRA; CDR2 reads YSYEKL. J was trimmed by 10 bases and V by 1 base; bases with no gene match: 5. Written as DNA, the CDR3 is TGCGCCAGCAGCCAAGGACTCGGGACAGGGTCACCCCTCCACTTT. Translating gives CASSQGLGTGSPLHF.